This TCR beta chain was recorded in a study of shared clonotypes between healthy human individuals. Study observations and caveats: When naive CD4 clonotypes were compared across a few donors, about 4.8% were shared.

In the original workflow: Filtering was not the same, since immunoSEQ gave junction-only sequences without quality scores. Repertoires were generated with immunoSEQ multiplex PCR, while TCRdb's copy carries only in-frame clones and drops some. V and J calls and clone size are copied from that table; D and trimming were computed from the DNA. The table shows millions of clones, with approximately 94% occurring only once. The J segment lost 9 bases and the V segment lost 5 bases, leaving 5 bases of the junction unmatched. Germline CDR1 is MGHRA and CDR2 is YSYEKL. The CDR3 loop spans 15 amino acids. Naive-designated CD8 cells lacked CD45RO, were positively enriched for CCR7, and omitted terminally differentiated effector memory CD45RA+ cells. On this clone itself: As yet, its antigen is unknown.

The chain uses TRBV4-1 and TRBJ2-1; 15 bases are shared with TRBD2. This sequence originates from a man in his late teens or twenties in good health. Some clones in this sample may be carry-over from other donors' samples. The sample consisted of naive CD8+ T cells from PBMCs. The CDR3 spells CASSDGLAGGGEQFF. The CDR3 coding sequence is TGCGCCAGCAGCGACGGACTAGCGGGAGGGGGTGAGCAGTTCTTC.